These 10 T cell receptor beta chains came from one sample sequenced in a study of blood T cells in healthy people across ages. It was with a sample-barcoded 5' primer and a J-beta primer mix that a second PCR of about 6 to 11 cycles was run. TCRdb reanalysed the 5' RACE reads using MiXCR and keeps one entry per CDR3 protein. The sample includes about 1.7 million distinct CDR3 sequences, approximately 30% of them seen just once. The sample taken for sequencing was blood. These receptor sequences come from a woman in her thirties in good health.

This rearrangement joins TRBV5-1 to TRBJ2-7, with a possible D match to TRBD2 (6 bases). Germline V gene lookup returns CDR1 SGHRS and CDR2 YFSETQ. The germline V and J ends were trimmed by 0 bases and 6 bases, with 13 bases remaining between them. The CDR3 runs to 14 residues. CDR3 amino acids: CASSLAKGGREQYF. In nucleotides, the CDR3 is TGCGCCAGCAGCTTGGCAAAGGGAGGACGCGAGCAGTACTTC.

This rearrangement joins TRBV12-3 or TRBV12-4 to TRBJ2-7, with D perhaps TRBD1 or TRBD2 (6 bases each). The CDR3 totals 15 residues. Trimming shortened V by 5 bases and J by 5 bases, and 19 bases separated the two germline ends. CDR3 amino acids: CASSQEQGLEHEQYF. The CDR3 nucleotides read TGTGCCAGCAGTCAGGAACAGGGACTTGAGCACGAGCAGTACTTC.

This clonotype was seen many times. This chain links TRBV12-3 or TRBV12-4 with TRBJ2-5, with TRBD1 identical over 12 bases. V lost 5 bases to trimming and J lost 7 bases; unmatched junction nucleotides: 5. The CDR3 length is 14 residues. CDR3 amino acids: CASSQGQGATTQYF. The CDR3 coding sequence is TGTGCCAGCAGTCAGGGACAGGGGGCGACGACCCAGTACTTC.

This clonotype was observed a few times. This chain links TRBV21-1 with TRBJ2-7. TRBV21-1 is a pseudogene. This CDR3 is 13 amino acids long. CDR3 loop: CASSKADAYEQYF. The CDR3, as DNA: TGTGCCAGCAGCAAAGCGGACGCCTACGAGCAGTACTTC.

The count of this clonotype is one. This sequence joins TRBV2 and TRBJ1-5; 9 bases match TRBD1. CDR1 and CDR2 (germline): SNHLY, FYNNEI. There are 15 residues in the CDR3. V was pared by 4 bases and J by 7 bases, with 8 bases of the junction left unmatched. The CDR3 DNA reads as TGTGCCAGCAGTGTAGGGGACAGGGATAGGCAGCCCCAGCATTTT. This encodes CASSVGDRDRQPQHF.

In its sample, this clonotype was seen once. A read error may be the cause here, since a much bigger clone is one base away. This rearrangement joins TRBV5-1 to TRBJ2-7, with a possible D match to TRBD2 (5 bases). The V and J ends lost 4 bases and 5 bases respectively, with 16 bases between them. Germline V gene sequence: CDR1 SGHRS, CDR2 YFSETQ. The CDR3 covers 14 residues. In DNA form, the CDR3 reads TGCGCCAGCAGCCCGGACTCCCCGAACGACGAGCAGTACGTC. The encoded protein is CASSPDSPNDEQYV.

This chain connects TRBV27 to TRBJ2-1; tentative D call: TRBD2 (6 bases). CDR3 length: 13 residues. From germline, CDR1 is MNHEY and CDR2 SMNVEV (reference sequence). V was pared by 5 bases and J by 10 bases, with 15 bases between. In DNA, the CDR3 is TGTGCCAGCAGTGAGGTTGGAGGGTACGAGCAGTTCTTC. Protein: CASSEVGGYEQFF.

V and J are TRBV20-1 and TRBJ1-5; D perhaps matches TRBD1 (6 bases). Trimming left V 4 bases short and J 1 base short, with 11 bases between. Germline CDR1 reads DFQATT; CDR2 reads SNEGSKA (reference sequence). This CDR3 contains 14 residues. The CDR3 loop is CSATLGQSNQPQHF. Here the CDR3 DNA reads TGCAGTGCTACATTAGGACAGAGCAATCAGCCCCAGCATTTT.

V is TRBV20-1 and J is TRBJ2-5, with D perhaps given as TRBD1 or TRBD2 (5 bases each). The CDR3 length is 15 residues. The germline gives CDR1 DFQATT, CDR2 SNEGSKA (reference sequence). The V and J ends lost 0 bases and 7 bases respectively, with 18 bases between them. CDR3 sequence: CSARDGGAGAVTQYF. In DNA, the CDR3 is TGCAGTGCTAGAGATGGTGGGGCGGGCGCGGTGACCCAGTACTTC.

A note on this clonotype: This likely comes from a read error, as the CDR3 has no conserved phenylalanine or tryptophan at its end. The J gene is TRBJ2-1, the V gene TRBV12-3 or TRBV12-4; the D gene is possibly TRBD1 (6 bases). CDR3 length: 14 residues. Trimming took 3 bases from V and 5 from J, leaving 11 bases between them. This chain's CDR3 is CASSFRDKNNEQFV. The DNA of the CDR3 is TGTGCCAGCAGTTTCCGGGACAAGAACAATGAGCAGTTCGTC.